This T cell receptor beta chain was obtained from a study of T cell responses to AZD1222 COVID-19 vaccine. Only one count was recorded for this clone. Its antigen is unidentified. The junction differs from germline at one of its ends, possibly a read error. This CDR3 is built from 12 residues. In germline, CDR1 is SNHLY, CDR2 FYNNEI. Overall study results and limits: Spike-specific TCR repertoires showed rising breadth and depth after two AZD1222 doses.

The repertoire was sequenced with immunoSEQ multiplex PCR; TCRdb's copy has only in-frame clones and lacks some. The table shows about 120,000 clones, with approximately 89% occurring only once. This chain joins TRBV2 and TRBJ2-1, with 7 bases lining up with TRBD1. Sequenced material: peripheral blood, taken on day 0 of AZD1222 vaccination. This clonotype originated in an adult in good health. CDR3: CASSDKGARLVF. For the CDR3, the DNA is TGTGCCAGCAGTGATAAGGGGGCGAGATTGGTCTTC.